The 3 T cell receptor beta chains below all came from one sample that was sequenced in a study of regulatory T cells in long-lasting Graves disease. The time point: newly diagnosed GD, antithyroid drugs for less than 3 months. Extracted PBMC RNA gave rise to the TCR library. Relying on iRepertoire HTBI primers and Arm-PCR of CDR3 regions, the team built TCR beta libraries. TCRdb independently ran MiXCR on the multiplex PCR reads; one entry per CDR3 protein. In the table there are a few hundred thousand distinct CDR3 sequences, approximately 18% of which are singletons. These same records also appear under a second study, on T cells in Graves' hyperthyroidism and ophthalmopathy.

Sequencing used peripheral blood mononuclear cells (PBMCs), obtained at new diagnosis, from a patient treated with antithyroid drugs. Receptor source: a woman aged 25 to 45 with Graves disease.

This clonotype appeared many times. The V call is TRBV3-1, the J call TRBJ2-2; D is unresolved. Germline CDR1 and CDR2: LGHDT and YNNKEL (reference sequence). The CDR3 consists of 13 residues. Trimming took 1 base from V and 5 from J, leaving 5 bases between them. CDR3 protein: CASSQGHTGELFF. In DNA, the CDR3 is TGTGCCAGCAGCCAAGGCCATACCGGGGAGCTGTTTTTT.

Concerning this clonotype itself: A much larger clonotype is one base distant, so this may be a read error. V is TRBV6-2 or TRBV6-3 and J is TRBJ2-3; D unclear. The CDR3 has 12 amino acids. From germline, CDR1 is MNHEY and CDR2 SVGEGT. CDR3 amino acids: CAGSSRTDTQYF. The CDR3 coding sequence is TGTGCCGGCAGTTCGCGGACAGATACGCAGTATTTT.

In its sample, this clonotype was seen many times. The V and J genes are TRBV7-3 and TRBJ2-3, with 7 bases lining up with TRBD2. The trim removed 4 bases at V and 2 bases at J, leaving 9 bases unmatched. CDR1 is SGHTA and CDR2 is FQGTGA in the germline V gene. CDR3 length: 16 residues. The CDR3 spells CASSSGLGILTDTQYF. The CDR3 DNA is TGTGCCAGCAGCTCTGGACTAGGGATACTCACAGATACGCAGTATTTT.